These 22 T cell receptor beta chains were all obtained from the same sample, sequenced in a study of cytomegalovirus exposure and HLA in healthy donors. The primer mix had 60 Vbeta and 13 Jbeta primers. This table comes from immunoSEQ multiplex PCR, and its TCRdb copy is limited to in-frame clones, with some not included. Among 130,000 or so clones listed, about 74% were seen once. The sequencing sample was made of PBMCs. Receptor source: a woman aged 55-69 years in good health and CMV-seronegative.

The V and J genes are TRBV6-1 and TRBJ2-7; 9 nucleotides line up with TRBD1. Germline V gene lookup returns CDR1 MNHNS and CDR2 SASEGT. The CDR3 consists of 15 residues. V lost 4 bases and J lost 1; bases outside the gene matches: 5. The DNA for the CDR3 is TGTGCCAGCAGTGGGGACAGGGTGGGGTCCTACGAGCAGTACTTC. As protein: CASSGDRVGSYEQYF.

The CDR3, as DNA: TGTGCCAGCAGCCAAAACAGGGGTGACTATGGCTACACCTTC. Protein: CASSQNRGDYGYTF. This chain links TRBV14 with TRBJ1-2, with TRBD1 identical over 7 bases. The CDR3 is 14 residues long. After removal of 2 bases from V and 3 bases from J, the junction contained 3 bases not matched to a gene. CDR1 SGHDN and CDR2 FVKESK come from the germline V gene.

The gene calls are TRBV2 and TRBJ2-7; the D gene is possibly TRBD1 (6 bases). CDR1 is SNHLY, CDR2 FYNNEI, per germline. Trimming took 4 bases from V and 0 from J, leaving 10 bases between them. The CDR3 has 14 amino acids. The CDR3 protein is CASSVGDTSYEQYF. The CDR3 nucleotides are TGTGCCAGCAGTGTTGGGGACACCTCCTACGAGCAGTACTTC.

The V gene is TRBV19, the J gene TRBJ2-5; no firm D call. Trimming took 1 base from V and 5 from J, leaving 11 bases between them. Germline assignment: CDR1 LNHDA and CDR2 SQIVND (reference sequence). This CDR3 contains 14 residues. The chain's CDR3 is CASSIGLYRETQYF. The CDR3 nucleotides read TGTGCCAGTAGTATAGGCCTCTATCGGGAGACCCAGTACTTC.

V is TRBV9 and J is TRBJ1-6; TRBD1 agrees at 7 bases. The CDR3 covers 15 residues. Per germline, CDR1 SGDLS and CDR2 YYNGEE. V gave up 0 bases and J gave up 8 bases; unmatched junction bases: 5. The CDR3 protein is CASSVAPRGDSPLHF. The CDR3 DNA reads as TGTGCCAGCAGCGTAGCCCCCAGGGGGGATTCACCCCTCCACTTT.

This chain uses TRBV27 with TRBJ1-1; D uncertain. CDR1 is MNHEY and CDR2 is SMNVEV in the germline V gene (reference sequence). The CDR3 is made up of 14 amino acids. V lost 4 bases, J lost 0 bases, and 9 bases lay in between. CDR3 bases: TGTGCCAGCAGTTATCGGGGTTTGAACACTGAAGCTTTCTTT. This encodes CASSYRGLNTEAFF.

The chain has TRBV27 and TRBJ2-3; 12 bases map to TRBD2. The CDR3 is 18 amino acids. Unmatched junction bases numbered 14, after V lost 4 bases and J lost 6 bases. CDR1 MNHEY and CDR2 SMNVEV come from the germline V gene (reference sequence). Here the CDR3 reads CASSSLWLASGRGDTQYF. CDR3 bases: TGTGCCAGCAGTTCCCTCTGGTTGGCTAGCGGGAGGGGGGATACGCAGTATTTT.

This clone was recorded a few times. The V call is TRBV7-9, the J call TRBJ1-6; D not certain. This CDR3 region has 14 residues. Germline CDR1 is SEHNR and CDR2 is FQNEAQ (reference sequence). Trimming took 1 base from V and 4 from J, leaving 5 bases between them. In DNA form, the CDR3 reads TGTGCCAGCAGCTTAGGAGGGTATAATTCACCCCTCCACTTT. Protein product: CASSLGGYNSPLHF. The full variable domain, its missing parts supplied by reference TRBV7-9 and TRBJ1-6, is DTGVSQNPRHKITKRGQNVTFRCDPISEHNRLYWYRQTLGQGPEFLTYFQNEAQLEKSRLLSDRFSAERPKGSFSTLEIQRTEQGDSAMYLCASSLGGYNSPLHFGNGTRLTVT.

This rearrangement joins TRBV7-9 to TRBJ2-2; D not resolved. Germline CDR1 SEHNR, CDR2 FQNEAQ (reference sequence). CDR3 size: 15 residues. Between the trimmed V and J ends, which lost 3 bases and 1 base, there was a span of 9 bases. CDR3 nucleotide sequence: TGTGCCAGCAGCTTTGGCGGCCTGAACACCGGGGAGCTGTTTTTT. Its translation: CASSFGGLNTGELFF.

CDR3 nucleotide sequence: TGTGCCTGGAGTGATCAGCCAGGGGGCCTGGAGACCCAGTACTTC. It is translated as CAWSDQPGGLETQYF. The chain links TRBV30 to TRBJ2-5, with 8 bases lining up with TRBD1. V lost 1 base and J lost 5; bases outside the gene matches: 9. Germline values: CDR1 GTSNPN, CDR2 SVGIG (reference sequence). CDR3 length equals 15 residues.

Written as DNA, the CDR3 is TGTGCCAGCAGCTTGCCTCCAGGAAGCACAGATACGCAGTATTTT. Amino acids: CASSLPPGSTDTQYF. The chain has TRBV5-5 and TRBJ2-3; D ambiguous. In germline, CDR1 is SGHKS, CDR2 YYEKEE (reference sequence). V dropped 1 base and J dropped 0 bases, with 9 bases sitting between them. The CDR3 extends over 15 amino acids.

The chain recombines TRBV4-2 with TRBJ2-7; D might be TRBD2 (7 bases). Deletions cut 0 bases from V and 5 bases from J, with 11 bases between. The CDR3 has 14 amino acids. Germline V lookup: CDR1 LGHNA, CDR2 YNFKEQ. The CDR3 loop is CASSQDGGPDEQYF. CDR3 bases: TGTGCCAGCAGCCAAGACGGGGGGCCAGACGAGCAGTACTTC.

CDR3 in DNA: TGTGCCAGCATCTTGGACAGAGGGCGCACTGAAGCTTTCTTT. Amino acid sequence: CASILDRGRTEAFF. This rearrangement joins TRBV6-1 to TRBJ1-1; perhaps TRBD1 as D (6 bases). This CDR3 is built from 14 residues. CDR1 is MNHNS and CDR2 is SASEGT in the germline V gene. V was shortened by 7 bases and J by 4 bases, with 16 bases between the two germline ends.

The V gene is TRBV4-1, the J gene TRBJ1-2, with TRBD1 as a possible D gene (5 bases). The CDR3 is 17 residues long. CDR1 and CDR2 from the germline V gene are MGHRA and YSYEKL. V lost 0 bases, J lost 4 bases, and 18 bases lay in between. The CDR3 region is CASSQDISPTVGYGYTF. CDR3 bases: TGCGCCAGCAGCCAAGATATCTCCCCGACAGTCGGCTATGGCTACACCTTC.

V is TRBV6-1 and J is TRBJ2-2; a possible D gene is TRBD2 (5 bases). Deletions cut 11 bases from V and 1 base from J, with 11 bases between. CDR1 and CDR2 from the germline V gene are MNHNS and SASEGT. There are 13 residues in the CDR3. CDR3 loop: CAGKSGNTGELFF. CDR3 DNA sequence: TGTGCCGGCAAGAGCGGGAACACCGGGGAGCTGTTTTTT.

The CDR3 bases are TGTGCCAGCTCACCAGGAGCTAGCGGGGGCTACAATGAGCAGTTCTTC. Its translation: CASSPGASGGYNEQFF. The genes are TRBV18 and TRBJ2-1, with TRBD2 matching over 10 bases. The V gene's germline CDR1 is KGHSH and CDR2 LQKENI. This CDR3 has 16 residues. Germline trimming cut 2 bases from V and 3 bases from J; bases unmatched to any gene: 4.

The genes are TRBV10-2 and TRBJ1-1; D is unresolved. V was pared by 4 bases and J by 3 bases, with 12 bases between. Germline CDR1 WSHSY, CDR2 SAAADI. This CDR3 region has 14 residues. Written as DNA, the CDR3 is TGCGCCAGCAGTGTACAACAGTCTTACACTGAAGCTTTCTTT. Translated: CASSVQQSYTEAFF.

The chain links TRBV11-2 to TRBJ1-3; TRBD1 is a possible D gene (6 bases). Germline CDR1 and CDR2: SGHAT and FQNNGV. Trimming pared 7 bases from V and 0 bases from J, leaving 22 bases between. The CDR3 covers 18 residues. CDR3 sequence (DNA): TGTGCCAGCACCACTCCCAAGGGGGGGCGATACTCTGGAAACACCATATATTTT. The encoded protein is CASTTPKGGRYSGNTIYF.

The J gene is TRBJ1-4, the V gene TRBV27; D unclear. CDR1 is MNHEY, CDR2 SMNVEV, per germline (reference sequence). This CDR3 region has 11 residues. V was trimmed by 5 bases and J by 9 bases, leaving 7 bases between them. This chain's CDR3 is CASSNQKKLFF. CDR3 in DNA: TGTGCCAGCAGTAACCAGAAAAAACTGTTTTTT.

This clone turned up a few times. The chain has TRBV6-5 and TRBJ2-5; TRBD2 is a possible D gene (6 bases). Germline V gene lookup returns CDR1 MNHEY and CDR2 SVGAGI. The CDR3 spans 13 residues. Trimming shortened V by 6 bases and J by 2 bases, and 10 bases separated the two germline ends. The CDR3 sequence: CASRRGTQETQYF. As DNA, the CDR3 is TGTGCCAGCAGGCGGGGTACACAAGAGACCCAGTACTTC.

This clone showed up just a few times. The chain combines TRBV29-1 with TRBJ2-1; TRBD2 matches 12 bases. Germline lookup yields CDR1 SQVTM and CDR2 ANQGSEA. This CDR3 is built from 14 residues. The V gene end was trimmed by 6 bases and the J gene end by 7 bases; junction bases not matched to a gene: 7. CDR3 sequence: CSVDGLAGWNEQFF. CDR3 sequence (DNA): TGCAGCGTCGACGGACTAGCGGGATGGAATGAGCAGTTCTTC.

The J gene is TRBJ1-3, the V gene TRBV7-6, with D possibly TRBD1 on 5 matching bases. This CDR3 contains 15 residues. V lost 0 bases, J lost 1 base, and 7 bases lay in between. Germline V CDR1 and CDR2: SGHVS, FNYEAQ. Here the CDR3 DNA reads TGTGCCAGCAGCTTAGCAGGGGCATCTGGAAACACCATATATTTT. Its translation is CASSLAGASGNTIYF.